Described below is a single T cell receptor (beta chain) sequence and its context. The data derive from a study of blood T cell repertoires in COVID-19. Study information: The analysed material was cDNA or gDNA that came from T cells, B-cell-depleted T cells, or PBMCs.

CDR1 SGDLS and CDR2 YYNGEE come from the germline V gene. The CDR3 spans 16 residues. Trimming cost V 0 bases and J 5 bases; bases outside gene matches: 11. Authors' processing steps: Estimates of nucleated cell counts were drawn from the amplification of reference gene primers. Profiled with immunoSEQ multiplex PCR; TCRdb holds only in-frame clones, not every one. The V and J calls and clone size are taken from that table; D and trimming were inferred from the DNA. Among over 150,000 clones listed, over 90% were seen once. V and J are TRBV9 and TRBJ2-7; TRBD2 agrees at 7 bases. Sequences were obtained from peripheral blood. The TCR sequence derives from a middle-aged man with acute or convalescent COVID-19. The CDR3 DNA follows: TGTGCCAGCAGCGTAGCCCCCCTGGGAGGGAGAAACGAGCAGTACTTC. Its protein product is CASSVAPLGGRNEQYF.